Presented here are 6 T cell receptor beta chains from one specimen sequenced in a study of blood T cells in healthy people across ages. Then a second PCR, running about 7 to 11 cycles, was carried out with a sample-barcoded 5' primer and a J-beta primer mix. TCRdb processed the 5' RACE reads anew with MiXCR; each CDR3 protein has one entry. The table shows 850,000 to 1,100,000 distinct CDR3 sequences, with 35% to 40% occurring only once. Sequenced input: blood. Receptors originate from a young man in good health.

This chain uses TRBV4-2 with TRBJ1-4; unclear D gene. The V end lost 0 bases, the J end lost 4 bases, and 21 bases lay between the germline ends. Germline lookup yields CDR1 LGHNA and CDR2 YNFKEQ. This CDR3 spans 19 amino acids. The CDR3 DNA reads TGTGCCAGCAGCCAAGAAAATAGGGTACGGCAGGCCTTTAATGAAAAACTGTTTTTT. Translated, it gives CASSQENRVRQAFNEKLFF.

This clonotype was counted a few times. The chain links TRBV7-9 to TRBJ2-1, with D possibly called TRBD1 or TRBD2 (5 bases each). V lost 5 bases and J 5 bases, leaving 10 bases between the germline ends. CDR1 and CDR2 from the germline V gene are SEHNR and FQNEAQ (reference sequence). The CDR3 is 13 residues long. CDR3 sequence: CASSTRGDNEQFF. CDR3 in DNA: TGTGCCAGCAGCACCCGGGGCGACAATGAGCAGTTCTTC. The whole variable domain, remainder taken from reference TRBV7-9 and TRBJ2-1, is DTGVSQNPRHKITKRGQNVTFRCDPISEHNRLYWYRQTLGQGPEFLTYFQNEAQLEKSRLLSDRFSAERPKGSFSTLEIQRTEQGDSAMYLCASSTRGDNEQFFGPGTRLTVL.

This clonotype was found a few times. V gene TRBV7-6 combines with J gene TRBJ2-7; D unclear. The germline V and J ends were trimmed by 1 base and 7 bases, with 20 bases remaining between them. CDR3 size: 16 residues. Germline CDR1 reads SGHVS; CDR2 reads FNYEAQ. The CDR3 coding sequence is TGTGCCAGCAGCTTAGTCGGCCGCGTATCCTACAATGAGCAGTACTTC. Translated, it gives CASSLVGRVSYNEQYF.

This rearrangement joins TRBV4-3 to TRBJ1-2; possible D gene TRBD1, 6 bases. This CDR3 has 20 amino acids. Trimming stripped 0 bases from V and 2 bases from J, with 25 bases between. Germline values: CDR1 LGHNA, CDR2 YSLEER. CDR3 region: CASSQESFYSTGKSNYGYTF. CDR3 nucleotides: TGCGCCAGCAGCCAAGAAAGCTTTTATAGTACAGGGAAGTCAAACTATGGCTACACCTTC.

CDR3 loop: CASSYSTFSNTGELFF. Written as DNA, the CDR3 is TGTGCCAGCAGTTACTCGACCTTCTCTAACACCGGGGAGCTGTTTTTT. The chain couples TRBV6-5 to TRBJ2-2; D is unclear. The CDR3 extends over 16 amino acids. The germline CDR1 and CDR2 sequences are MNHEY and SVGAGI. The V gene lost 0 bases and the J gene lost 2 bases, with 10 bases spanning the gap.

The V gene is TRBV12-3 or TRBV12-4, the J gene TRBJ1-1; D is uncertain. This CDR3 region has 13 residues. V dropped 7 bases and J dropped 2 bases, with 11 bases sitting between them. The CDR3 region is CASTLGFNTEAFF. The CDR3 bases are TGTGCCAGCACCTTGGGTTTTAACACTGAAGCTTTCTTT.